Sequencing of this T cell receptor (beta chain) was carried out in a study of blood T cell repertoires in COVID-19. Looking at the study overall: Acute-phase and convalescent COVID-19 samples originated in the United States, Italy and Spain. T cells, B-cell-depleted T cells, or PBMCs supplied cDNA or gDNA.

Original methodology: Amplification of reference gene primers was used by the study to estimate nucleated cell counts. The method was immunoSEQ multiplex PCR; TCRdb's version includes in-frame clones alone and lacks a portion of them. V and J calls plus clone size are reproduced from that table; the DNA served to infer D and trimming. Of roughly 180,000 clones listed, about 86% are singletons. This CDR3 spans 15 amino acids. The V gene end was trimmed by 1 base and the J gene end by 6 bases; junction bases not matched to a gene: 4. The germline V gene has CDR1 SGHNT and CDR2 YENEEA. The clonotype comes from a man between 18 and 35 years old with acute or convalescent COVID-19. The specimen was peripheral blood. The chain combines TRBV11-3 with TRBJ2-2, with 8 bases lining up with TRBD1. Here the CDR3 reads CASSLGRGRSGELFF. CDR3 in DNA: TGTGCCAGCAGCTTAGGCAGGGGGCGGTCCGGGGAGCTGTTTTTT.